One and the same sample provided the 4 T cell receptor beta chains below, sequenced in a study of graft-versus-host responses after intestinal transplantation. Their antigens are not known. Libraries were prepared by immunoSEQ multiplex PCR; TCRdb keeps only in-frame clonotypes and omits some of them. The sample holds under 150,000 clones, 90% seen once. The source was unstimulated CD4+ T cells sorted from spleen or lymph node cells, collected before intestinal transplant. These receptors were obtained from a human donor who received an intestinal transplant.

The chain has TRBV5-8 and TRBJ1-4; TRBD1 agrees at 12 bases. The CDR3 has 15 residues. The germline CDR1 and CDR2 sequences are SGHTS and YDEGEE. Germline trimming cut 4 bases from V and 7 bases from J; bases unmatched to any gene: 5. CDR3 sequence reads: CASSLGQGASEKLFF. CDR3 DNA: TGTGCCAGCAGCCTGGGACAGGGGGCGAGTGAAAAACTGTTTTTT.

The V and J genes are TRBV14 and TRBJ2-1; D may be TRBD1 (6 bases). This CDR3 is 14 amino acids long. V dropped 4 bases and J dropped 10 bases, with 17 bases sitting between them. CDR1 SGHDN and CDR2 FVKESK come from the germline V gene. The CDR3 DNA sequence: TGTGCCAGCAGCCCGGTTGGACCGAGGGGGGAGCAGTTCTTC. This translates into CASSPVGPRGEQFF. The full variable domain, rest sourced from reference TRBV14 and TRBJ2-1, is EAGVTQFPSHSVIEKGQTVTLRCDPISGHDNLYWYRRVMGKEIKFLLHFVKESKQDESGMPNNRFLAERTGGTYSTLKVQPAELEDSGVYFCASSPVGPRGEQFFGPGTRLTVL.

CDR3 protein: CASRTAGLNTGELFF. CDR3 DNA: TGTGCCAGTAGAACGGCAGGGCTGAACACCGGGGAGCTGTTTTTT. The chain employs TRBV19 and TRBJ2-2, with D maybe TRBD1 (5 bases). The CDR3 length is 15 residues. V lost 6 bases and J lost 1, with 12 bases in between. Looked up from germline, CDR1 is LNHDA and CDR2 is SQIVND (reference sequence).

The rearrangement links TRBV7-2 to TRBJ1-2; D gene ambiguous. This CDR3 has 16 residues. Germline lookup yields CDR1 SGHTA and CDR2 FQGNSA. V was cut by 1 base and J by 4 bases, with 16 bases left in between. The CDR3 region is CASSLDNGRNLYGYTF. The CDR3 nucleotides read TGTGCCAGCAGCTTAGATAACGGCAGGAACCTCTATGGCTACACCTTC.